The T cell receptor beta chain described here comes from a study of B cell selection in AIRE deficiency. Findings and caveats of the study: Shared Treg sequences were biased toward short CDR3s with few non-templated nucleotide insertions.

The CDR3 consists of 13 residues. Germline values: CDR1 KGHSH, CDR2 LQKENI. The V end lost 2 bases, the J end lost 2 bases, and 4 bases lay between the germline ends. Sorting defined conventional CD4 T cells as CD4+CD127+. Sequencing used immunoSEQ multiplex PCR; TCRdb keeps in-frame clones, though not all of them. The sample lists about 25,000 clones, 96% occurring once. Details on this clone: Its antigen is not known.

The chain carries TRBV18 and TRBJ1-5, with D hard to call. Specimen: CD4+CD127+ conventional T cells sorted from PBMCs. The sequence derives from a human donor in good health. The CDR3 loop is CASSPGGNQPQHF. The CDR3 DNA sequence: TGTGCCAGCTCACCAGGGGGCAATCAGCCCCAGCATTTT.